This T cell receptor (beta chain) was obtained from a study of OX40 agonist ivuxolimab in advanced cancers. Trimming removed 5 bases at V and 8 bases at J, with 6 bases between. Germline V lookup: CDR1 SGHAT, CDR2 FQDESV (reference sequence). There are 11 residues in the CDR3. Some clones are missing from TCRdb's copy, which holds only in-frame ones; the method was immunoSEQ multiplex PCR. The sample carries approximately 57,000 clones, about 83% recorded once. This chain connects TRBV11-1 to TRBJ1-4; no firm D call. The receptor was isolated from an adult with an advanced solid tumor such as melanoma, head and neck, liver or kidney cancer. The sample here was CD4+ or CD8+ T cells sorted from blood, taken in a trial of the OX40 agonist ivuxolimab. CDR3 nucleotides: TGTGCCAGCAGCCCCCTGGAAAAACTGTTTTTT. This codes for CASSPLEKLFF.